The 17 T cell receptor beta chains listed next were all sequenced from one sample in a study of T cells in Graves' hyperthyroidism and ophthalmopathy. Template material for amplifying TCR beta CDR3 regions consisted of RNA transcripts. The HTBI primer set drove a first-round RT-PCR of the TCR CDR3. MiXCR, applied by TCRdb to the multiplex PCR reads, yields one record per CDR3 protein. The table has a few hundred thousand distinct CDR3 sequences, 15% to 20% seen once. The sequencing input was blood. The receptors were gathered from a woman between 35 and 50 years old with Graves' ophthalmopathy.

The chain carries TRBV9 and TRBJ1-1; D might be TRBD1 (5 bases). This CDR3 region has 16 residues. Germline V gene sequence: CDR1 SGDLS, CDR2 YYNGEE. Trimming took 4 bases from V and 0 from J, leaving 16 bases between them. The CDR3 here is CASSLHRDGMNTEAFF. CDR3 nucleotides: TGTGCCAGCAGCTTGCACCGGGACGGGATGAACACTGAAGCTTTCTTT.

As for this clonotype: A much larger clonotype is one base distant, so this may be a read error. The V gene is TRBV13, the J gene TRBJ2-7; D call uncertain. Deletions cut 2 bases from V and 2 bases from J, with 7 bases between. In germline, CDR1 is PRHDT, CDR2 FYEKMQ (reference sequence). The CDR3 spans 13 residues. CDR3 loop: CASSLHMTYEQYF. The CDR3 DNA follows: TGTGCCAGCAGCTTACACATGACCTACGAGCAGTACTTC.

There are a few counts of this clonotype. V usage is TRBV11-2 and J usage is TRBJ2-2; D possibly corresponds to TRBD2 (6 bases). This CDR3 has 17 amino acids. The V gene's germline CDR1 is SGHAT and CDR2 FQNNGV. The V and J ends lost 2 bases and 6 bases respectively, with 19 bases between them. DNA for the CDR3: TGTGCCAGCAGCTTATACCCCTTATCGGGAGTGCCCGGGGAGCTGTTTTTT. Amino acids: CASSLYPLSGVPGELFF.

This clonotype was picked up many times. The chain has TRBV6-5 and TRBJ2-7; D is unclear. This CDR3 is built from 13 residues. V dropped 0 bases and J dropped 4 bases, with 7 bases sitting between them. Germline CDR1 is MNHEY and CDR2 is SVGAGI. The CDR3 coding sequence is TGTGCCAGCAGTTACTCCCCAAGTTACGAGCAGTACTTC. The encoded protein is CASSYSPSYEQYF.

This clonotype was seen at least ten times. This chain connects TRBV11-2 to TRBJ2-7; D remains unclear. CDR3 length: 14 amino acids. Trimming took 0 bases from V and 6 from J, leaving 12 bases between them. CDR1 and CDR2 from the germline V gene are SGHAT and FQNNGV. The CDR3 protein is CASSLEVRGLEQYF. The CDR3 nucleotides are TGTGCCAGCAGCTTAGAAGTGAGAGGCCTCGAGCAGTACTTC. Supplemented by reference TRBV11-2 and TRBJ2-7, the full variable domain reads EAGVAQSPRYKIIEKRQSVAFWCNPISGHATLYWYQQILGQGPKLLIQFQNNGVVDDSQLPKDRFSAERLKGVDSTLKIQPAKLEDSAVYLCASSLEVRGLEQYFGPGTRLTVT.

This clonotype occurred many times. The CDR3 spells CASSYYRRAGIFYEQYF. The CDR3 DNA sequence: TGTGCCAGCAGTTACTATCGGCGAGCGGGGATCTTCTACGAGCAGTACTTC. J is TRBJ2-7 and V is TRBV6-2 or TRBV6-3; 7 positions agree with TRBD2. The CDR3 has 17 amino acids. Losses at the gene ends were 1 base for V and 3 bases for J; bases not matched to a gene: 12. From germline, CDR1 is MNHEY and CDR2 SVGEGT.

The chain joins TRBV28 to TRBJ2-7; 8 nucleotides agree with TRBD2. After removal of 5 bases from V and 3 bases from J, the junction contained 18 bases not matched to a gene. The CDR3 contains 18 residues. Germline V lookup: CDR1 MDHEN, CDR2 SYDVKM. The DNA for the CDR3 is TGTGCCAGCAGTCCCGGGACTAGTTGGACGAAAACCTACTACGAGCAGTACTTC. Encoded protein: CASSPGTSWTKTYYEQYF.

This clonotype has ten or more counts. V is TRBV19 and J is TRBJ2-2; 9 positions match TRBD2. Germline CDR1 and CDR2: LNHDA and SQIVND (reference sequence). The junction had 7 bases not matched to a gene; V was cut back by 10 bases and J by 1 base. CDR3 length: 15 amino acids. The CDR3 loop reads CATYSGSLNTGELFF. Written as DNA, the CDR3 is TGTGCCACTTATAGCGGGAGCTTGAACACCGGGGAGCTGTTTTTT.

This clonotype was seen ten or more times. The gene calls are TRBV5-1 and TRBJ1-2; perhaps TRBD1 as D (6 bases). Deletions cut 1 base from V and 4 bases from J, with 14 bases between. This CDR3 is 15 amino acids long. Germline CDR1 SGHRS, CDR2 YFSETQ. The CDR3 here is CASSLSGQQIYGYTF. CDR3 in DNA: TGCGCCAGCAGCTTGTCCGGACAGCAAATCTATGGCTACACCTTC.

This clonotype showed up many times. V usage is TRBV4-2 and J usage is TRBJ2-7; 10 nucleotides align to TRBD2. The CDR3 is made up of 18 amino acids. CDR1 is LGHNA, CDR2 YNFKEQ, per germline. The V segment lost 2 bases and the J segment 0 bases; nucleotides outside the gene matches: 10. In DNA form, the CDR3 reads TGTGCCAGCAGCCAATTCACGGAGACTAGCGGGCTCTCCTACGAGCAGTACTTC. It translates to CASSQFTETSGLSYEQYF.

This clonotype showed up many times. The J gene is TRBJ2-5, the V gene TRBV15, with unresolved D. CDR1 is LNHNV and CDR2 is YYDKDF in the germline V gene (reference sequence). The CDR3 has 12 residues. The V end was cut by 5 bases, the J end by 3 bases, with 7 bases between. CDR3 sequence (DNA): TGTGCCACCAGCGGTTTGAAAGAGACCCAGTACTTC. It translates to CATSGLKETQYF.

The rearrangement links TRBV6-2 or TRBV6-3 to TRBJ2-2; 8 positions agree with TRBD2. V was pared by 2 bases and J by 1 base, with 9 bases of the junction left unmatched. The germline V gene has CDR1 MNHEY and CDR2 SVGEGT. There are 18 residues in the CDR3. The CDR3 DNA reads TGTGCCAGCAGTTACGGGACCCGGACTAGCAAGAACACCGGGGAGCTGTTTTTT. Translation gives CASSYGTRTSKNTGELFF.

The chain employs TRBV15 and TRBJ1-2; 7 bases are shared with TRBD1. The ends lost 0 bases at V and 2 bases at J; junction bases unmatched: 3. The CDR3 contains 15 residues. In germline, CDR1 is LNHNV, CDR2 YYDKDF (reference sequence). The CDR3 nucleotides are TGTGCCACCAGCAGAGAACAGGGGTGGAACTATGGCTACACCTTC. It translates to CATSREQGWNYGYTF.

There are a few counts of this clonotype. The chain combines TRBV4-3 with TRBJ1-5; D not certain. The CDR3 spans 14 residues. Germline-derived CDR1 and CDR2 are LGHNA and YSLEER. V was trimmed by 0 bases and J by 15 bases, leaving 18 bases between them. In DNA, the CDR3 is TGCGCCAGCAGCCAAGAACTTCAGAACAAAATCCGGCATTTT. This translates into CASSQELQNKIRHF.

The table lists this clonotype with many counts. The chain carries TRBV9 and TRBJ2-7, with TRBD2 matching 8 bases. The length of the CDR3 is 15 residues. CDR1 is SGDLS and CDR2 is YYNGEE in the germline V gene. V lost 0 bases, J lost 0 bases, and 2 bases stayed unmatched. The CDR3 DNA reads as TGTGCCAGCAGCGTAGGAGCGGGGGCCTCCTACGAGCAGTACTTC. Protein sequence: CASSVGAGASYEQYF. Complete variable domain (other parts from reference TRBV9 and TRBJ2-7): DSGVTQTPKHLITATGQRVTLRCSPRSGDLSVYWYQQSLDQGLQFLIQYYNGEERAKGNILERFSAQQFPDLHSELNLSSLELGDSALYFCASSVGAGASYEQYFGPGTRLTVT.

V and J are TRBV9 and TRBJ2-3; no definite D call. V was shortened by 2 bases and J by 2 bases, with 9 bases between the two germline ends. The CDR3 is made up of 14 amino acids. Germline V CDR1 and CDR2: SGDLS, YYNGEE. The DNA for the CDR3 is TGTGCCAGCAGCGTTGGCGGATTCACAGATACGCAGTATTTT. Translating gives CASSVGGFTDTQYF.

Ten or more counts support this clonotype. This sequence joins TRBV20-1 and TRBJ2-7, with D maybe TRBD2 (6 bases). The CDR3 contains 13 residues. From germline, CDR1 is DFQATT and CDR2 SNEGSKA (reference sequence). V was shortened by 6 bases and J by 0 bases, with 12 bases between the two germline ends. Written as DNA, the CDR3 is TGCAGTGCCTCTAGGACTAACTCCTACGAGCAGTACTTC. Encoded protein: CSASRTNSYEQYF.